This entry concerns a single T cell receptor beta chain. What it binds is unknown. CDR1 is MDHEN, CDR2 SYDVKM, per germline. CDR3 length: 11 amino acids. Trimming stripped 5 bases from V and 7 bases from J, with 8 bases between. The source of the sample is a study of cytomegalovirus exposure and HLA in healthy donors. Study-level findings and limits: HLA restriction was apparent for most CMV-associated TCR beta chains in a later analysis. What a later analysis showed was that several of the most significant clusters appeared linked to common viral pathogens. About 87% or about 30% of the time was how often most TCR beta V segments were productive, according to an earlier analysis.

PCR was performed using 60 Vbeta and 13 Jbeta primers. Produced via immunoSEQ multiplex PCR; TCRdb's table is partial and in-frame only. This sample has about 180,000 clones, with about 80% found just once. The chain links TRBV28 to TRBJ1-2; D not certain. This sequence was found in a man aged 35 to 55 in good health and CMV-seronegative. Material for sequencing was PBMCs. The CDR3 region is CASSPRFGYTF. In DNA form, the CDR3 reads TGTGCCAGCAGTCCCCGTTTTGGCTACACCTTC.